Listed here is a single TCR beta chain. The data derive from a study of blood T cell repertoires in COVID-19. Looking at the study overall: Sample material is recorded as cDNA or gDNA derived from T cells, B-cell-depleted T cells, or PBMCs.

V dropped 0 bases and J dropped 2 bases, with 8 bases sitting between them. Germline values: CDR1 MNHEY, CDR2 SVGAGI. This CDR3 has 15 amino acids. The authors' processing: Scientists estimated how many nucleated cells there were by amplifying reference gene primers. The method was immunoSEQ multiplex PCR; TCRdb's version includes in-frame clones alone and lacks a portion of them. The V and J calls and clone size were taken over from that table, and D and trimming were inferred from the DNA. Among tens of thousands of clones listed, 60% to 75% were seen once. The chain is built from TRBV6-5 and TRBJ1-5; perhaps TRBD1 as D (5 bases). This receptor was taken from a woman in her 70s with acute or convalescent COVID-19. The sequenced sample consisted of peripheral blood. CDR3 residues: CASSYSWGGNQPQHF. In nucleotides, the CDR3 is TGTGCCAGCAGTTACTCTTGGGGCGGCAATCAGCCCCAGCATTTT.